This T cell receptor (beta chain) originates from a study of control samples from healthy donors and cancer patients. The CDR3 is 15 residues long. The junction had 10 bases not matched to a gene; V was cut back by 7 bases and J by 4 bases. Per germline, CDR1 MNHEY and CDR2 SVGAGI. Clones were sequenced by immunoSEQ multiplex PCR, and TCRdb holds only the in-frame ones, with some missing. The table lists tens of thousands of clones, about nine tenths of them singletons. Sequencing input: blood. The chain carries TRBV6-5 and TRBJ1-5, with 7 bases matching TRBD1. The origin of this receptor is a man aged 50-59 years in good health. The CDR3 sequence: CASTFLQGPNQPQHF. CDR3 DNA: TGTGCCAGCACCTTTCTACAGGGGCCGAATCAGCCCCAGCATTTT.